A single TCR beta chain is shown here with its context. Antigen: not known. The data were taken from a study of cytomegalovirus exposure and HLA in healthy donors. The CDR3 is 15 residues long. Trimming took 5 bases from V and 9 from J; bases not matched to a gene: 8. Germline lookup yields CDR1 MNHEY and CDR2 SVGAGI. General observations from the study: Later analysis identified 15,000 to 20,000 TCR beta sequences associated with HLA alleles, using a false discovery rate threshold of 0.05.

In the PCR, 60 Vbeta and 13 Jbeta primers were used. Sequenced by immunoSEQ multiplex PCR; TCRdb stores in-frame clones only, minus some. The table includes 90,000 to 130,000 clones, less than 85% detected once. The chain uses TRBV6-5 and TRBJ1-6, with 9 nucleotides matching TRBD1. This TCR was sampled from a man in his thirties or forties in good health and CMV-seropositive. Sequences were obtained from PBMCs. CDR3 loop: CASSPTGGTGSPLHF. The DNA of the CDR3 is TGTGCCAGCAGTCCGACAGGGGGTACTGGTTCACCCCTCCACTTT.